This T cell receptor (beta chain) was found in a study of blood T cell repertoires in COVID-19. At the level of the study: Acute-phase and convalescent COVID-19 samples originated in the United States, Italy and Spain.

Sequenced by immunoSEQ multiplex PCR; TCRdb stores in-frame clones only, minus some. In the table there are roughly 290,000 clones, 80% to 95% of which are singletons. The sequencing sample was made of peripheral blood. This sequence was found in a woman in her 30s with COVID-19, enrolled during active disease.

The CDR3 loop reads CASGRSRQPQHF. CDR3 nucleotide sequence: TGTGCCAGTGGGAGGAGTCGACAGCCCCAGCATTTT. This chain uses TRBV12-3 or TRBV12-4 with TRBJ1-5; D is uncertain. There are 12 residues in the CDR3. The ends were cut back, 9 bases at V and 7 bases at J, with 13 bases in the middle.